These 29 T cell receptor beta chains were all obtained from the same sample, sequenced in a study of T-cell memory formation after mild COVID-19. Each CDR3 protein gets one entry after TCRdb re-called the 5' RACE reads with MiXCR. The table lists under 650,000 distinct CDR3 sequences, more than 15% of them singletons. The sample was PBMCs or a T cell subset sorted from them (not recorded which). These receptor sequences come from an adult woman who had mild COVID-19 (a few samples of this study predate the infection). Cell type and time point are not known.

This clonotype occurred a few times. The J gene is TRBJ2-3, the V gene TRBV6-5, with D possibly matching TRBD1 (6 bases). Trimming left V 6 bases short and J 1 base short, with 14 bases between. The length of the CDR3 is 15 residues. Germline V gene sequence: CDR1 MNHEY, CDR2 SVGAGI. For the CDR3, the DNA is TGTGCCAGCAGACCGGGACAAAGCCGCACAGATACGCAGTATTTT. Protein sequence: CASRPGQSRTDTQYF.

The table lists this clonotype with a few counts. The chain is built from TRBV7-9 and TRBJ1-4, with D possibly being TRBD1 (5 bases). This CDR3 contains 13 residues. The germline V gene encodes CDR1 SEHNR and CDR2 FQNEAQ (reference sequence). Trimming shortened V by 3 bases and J by 14 bases, and 16 bases separated the two germline ends. The CDR3 loop is CASSFPGELELFF. CDR3 nucleotide sequence: TGTGCCAGCAGCTTCCCGGGGGAGTTAGAGCTGTTTTTT.

The rearrangement uses TRBV6-1 and TRBJ1-2; TRBD1 is a possible D gene (5 bases). The CDR3 is 14 amino acids. Trimming took off 8 bases at V and 4 bases at J, with 17 bases between the two ends. CDR1 is MNHNS and CDR2 is SASEGT in the germline V gene. The CDR3 nucleotides are TGTGCCAGCGAGGGGAAGGACTGGGGCTATGGCTACACCTTC. This encodes CASEGKDWGYGYTF.

This clonotype has a count of ten or more. At one of its ends the junction is not consistent with the germline gene, which may arise from a read error. The rearrangement links TRBV5-1 to TRBJ2-7; TRBD1 agrees at 10 bases. Germline V gives CDR1 SGHRS, CDR2 YFSETQ. The CDR3 totals 14 residues. CDR3 sequence (DNA): TGTGCCAGCAGTTTGGGACAGGGGATCTACGAGCAGTACTTC. Protein sequence: CASSLGQGIYEQYF.

This clonotype has a handful of counts. The rearrangement links TRBV10-3 to TRBJ2-1; 10 bases match TRBD2. The CDR3 runs to 16 residues. Germline CDR1 reads ENHRY; CDR2 reads SYGVKD. V lost 5 bases, J lost 5 bases, and 9 bases stayed unmatched. The chain's CDR3 is CAISNRLAGDDNEQFF. The CDR3 DNA is TGTGCCATCAGTAACCGCCTAGCGGGGGATGACAATGAGCAGTTCTTC.

The chain couples TRBV7-2 to TRBJ2-5; 8 bases map to TRBD2. Germline trimming cut 5 bases from V and 5 bases from J; bases unmatched to any gene: 7. The CDR3 has 14 residues. Germline V gene sequence: CDR1 SGHTA, CDR2 FQGNSA. The CDR3 DNA is TGTGCCAGCAGCCCGGACGGGGGGGTGGAGACCCAGTACTTC. Translated, it gives CASSPDGGVETQYF. Together with reference TRBV7-2 and TRBJ2-5, the CDR3 gives the full variable domain: GAGVSQSPSNKVTEKGKDVELRCDPISGHTALYWYRQSLGQGLEFLIYFQGNSAPDKSGLPSDRFSAERTGGSVSTLTIQRTQQEDSAVYLCASSPDGGVETQYFGPGTRLLVL.

The rearrangement joins TRBV7-6 to TRBJ2-5; the D call may be TRBD1 or TRBD2 (5 bases each). The CDR3 has 15 amino acids. V was shortened by 2 bases and J by 3 bases, with 13 bases between the two germline ends. The V gene's germline CDR1 is SGHVS and CDR2 FNYEAQ. The CDR3 nucleotides are TGTGCCAGCAGCTTAACGCCAGGGAGAAAAGAGACCCAGTACTTC. Translation: CASSLTPGRKETQYF.

V gene TRBV18 combines with J gene TRBJ2-7; TRBD1 matches at 8 bases. The V segment lost 6 bases and the J segment 6 bases; nucleotides outside the gene matches: 10. The CDR3 loop spans 14 amino acids. The V gene's germline CDR1 is KGHSH and CDR2 LQKENI. The CDR3 nucleotides are TGTGCCAGCTCGCCTACACCAGGGGGCAGCGAGCAGTACTTC. This encodes CASSPTPGGSEQYF. Drawing the rest from reference TRBV18 and TRBJ2-7, the complete variable domain is NAGVMQNPRHLVRRRGQEARLRCSPMKGHSHVYWYRQLPEEGLKFMVYLQKENIIDESGMPKERFSAEFPKEGPSILRIQQVVRGDSAAYFCASSPTPGGSEQYFGPGTRLTVT.

This clonotype was seen more than once but under ten times. The rearrangement links TRBV4-1 to TRBJ2-1; D not certain. Germline CDR1 is MGHRA and CDR2 is YSYEKL. With 4 bases removed from V and 6 bases from J, the gap between germline ends came to 10 bases. CDR3 size: 13 residues. Here the CDR3 reads CASSRALFNEQFF. In DNA, the CDR3 is TGCGCCAGCAGCCGGGCCCTATTCAATGAGCAGTTCTTC.

The chain employs TRBV4-2 and TRBJ1-3; D gene uncertain. The germline CDR1 and CDR2 sequences are LGHNA and YNFKEQ. The CDR3 runs 15 residues. The ends were cut back, 1 base at V and 9 bases at J, with 16 bases in the middle. The CDR3 sequence: CASSQGADPASTIYF. In nucleotides, the CDR3 is TGTGCCAGCAGCCAAGGGGCGGACCCAGCGAGCACCATATATTTT.

J is TRBJ2-1 and V is TRBV9; maybe TRBD2 (5 bases). In germline, CDR1 is SGDLS, CDR2 YYNGEE. Trimming stripped 2 bases from V and 9 bases from J, with 9 bases between. This CDR3 has 12 amino acids. CDR3 sequence: CASSVVGGEQFF. The CDR3 DNA reads as TGTGCCAGCAGCGTTGTAGGAGGTGAGCAGTTCTTC.

V gene TRBV4-3 combines with J gene TRBJ1-6; D gene ambiguous. The V end lost 6 bases, the J end lost 5 bases, and 26 bases lay between the germline ends. Germline loops: CDR1 LGHNA, CDR2 YSLEER. The CDR3 covers 19 residues. CDR3: CASSRGPSGGQQNNSPLHF. For the CDR3, the DNA is TGCGCCAGCAGTCGTGGGCCTTCGGGTGGGCAGCAAAATAATTCACCCCTCCACTTT.

In its sample, this clonotype was seen once. The chain joins TRBV4-1 to TRBJ2-7; no clear D gene. CDR3 length: 14 amino acids. The germline gives CDR1 MGHRA, CDR2 YSYEKL. V lost 4 bases to trimming and J lost 6 bases, with 16 bases between them. CDR3 bases: TGCGCCAGCAGCCCACCGACCCGGGCGCCCGAGCAGTACTTC. Protein product: CASSPPTRAPEQYF.

V and J are TRBV4-1 and TRBJ2-7; no firm D call. The CDR3 spans 14 residues. Germline loops: CDR1 MGHRA, CDR2 YSYEKL. Trimming stripped 3 bases from V and 3 bases from J, with 12 bases between. CDR3 residues: CASSHRLDNYEQYF. The DNA of the CDR3 is TGCGCCAGCAGCCATCGTCTAGATAACTACGAGCAGTACTTC.

This clonotype was counted a few times. CDR3 nucleotides: TGCAGCGTTGCGGGTGCAGGGGGCTCCGAAGCTTTCTTT. It specifies CSVAGAGGSEAFF. This sequence joins TRBV29-1 and TRBJ1-1, with TRBD1 matching over 8 bases. Germline V gene sequence: CDR1 SQVTM, CDR2 ANQGSEA. This CDR3 spans 13 amino acids. J was trimmed by 8 bases and V by 4 bases; bases with no gene match: 9.

This clonotype has a count of ten or more. The rearrangement joins TRBV19 to TRBJ1-5; tentative D call: TRBD1 (5 bases). Germline values: CDR1 LNHDA, CDR2 SQIVND (reference sequence). V lost 7 bases and J lost 5, with 15 bases in between. CDR3 size: 14 residues. The CDR3 DNA reads TGTGCCAGTACTTCCGACAGTTCCTATCAGCCCCAGCATTTT. It yields the protein CASTSDSSYQPQHF.

This chain links TRBV27 with TRBJ2-1, with D uncertain. V lost 6 bases, J lost 7 bases, and 7 bases lay in between. CDR1 and CDR2 from the germline V gene are MNHEY and SMNVEV (reference sequence). This CDR3 contains 11 residues. CDR3 region: CASRMNNEQFF. The CDR3 DNA is TGTGCCAGCAGGATGAATAATGAGCAGTTCTTC.

The table lists this clonotype with many counts. The genes are TRBV29-1 and TRBJ2-3; 7 positions agree with TRBD1. J lost 0 bases, V lost 2 bases, and 2 bases had no gene match. Germline lookup yields CDR1 SQVTM and CDR2 ANQGSEA. This CDR3 comprises 14 residues. Here the CDR3 reads CSVERTGSTDTQYF. DNA of the CDR3: TGCAGCGTTGAAAGGACAGGTAGCACAGATACGCAGTATTTT.

J is TRBJ2-3 and V is TRBV12-3 or TRBV12-4; D is ambiguous. Trimming pared 7 bases from V and 1 base from J, leaving 6 bases between. CDR3 length equals 12 residues. The CDR3 sequence is CASTLRTDTQYF. Here the CDR3 DNA reads TGTGCCAGCACCCTACGCACAGATACGCAGTATTTT.

The chain links TRBV6-1 to TRBJ1-2; no definite D call. The CDR3 is 14 amino acids. V shed 0 bases and J shed 4 bases, with 9 bases lying between them. Germline values: CDR1 MNHNS, CDR2 SASEGT. The CDR3 sequence is CASSEAGGVYGYTF. CDR3 DNA: TGTGCCAGCAGTGAAGCGGGAGGTGTCTATGGCTACACCTTC.

This rearrangement joins TRBV20-1 to TRBJ2-2; D is unresolved. The germline V and J ends were trimmed by 0 bases and 4 bases, with 6 bases remaining between them. Germline lookup yields CDR1 DFQATT and CDR2 SNEGSKA (reference sequence). The CDR3 is 13 residues long. The CDR3 sequence: CSARDYGTGELFF. CDR3 DNA sequence: TGCAGTGCTAGAGATTATGGCACCGGGGAGCTGTTTTTT.

This clonotype was found a few times. The chain couples TRBV7-8 to TRBJ1-4, with 7 bases lining up with TRBD1. Germline V gives CDR1 SGHVS, CDR2 FQNEAQ. The CDR3 spans 15 residues. The V and J ends lost 4 bases and 0 bases, in that order; junction bases with no gene match: 2. CDR3 region: CASSSTGSTNEKLFF. CDR3 DNA sequence: TGTGCCAGCAGCTCGACAGGGTCAACTAATGAAAAACTGTTTTTT.

The V gene is TRBV5-1, the J gene TRBJ2-3, with no clear D. Germline values: CDR1 SGHRS, CDR2 YFSETQ. CDR3 length: 15 residues. V lost 0 bases to trimming and J lost 3 bases, with 11 bases between them. CDR3 sequence: CASSLEQIRTDTQYF. In nucleotides, the CDR3 is TGCGCCAGCAGCTTGGAACAGATCCGAACAGATACGCAGTATTTT.

J is TRBJ2-6 and V is TRBV14, with 10 bases aligning to TRBD1. CDR1 and CDR2 from the germline V gene are SGHDN and FVKESK. J gave up 2 bases and V 6 bases, and 7 bases lay outside the gene matches. The length of the CDR3 is 17 residues. This CDR3 reads CASSLGTGVAGANVLTF. CDR3 in DNA: TGTGCCAGCAGTCTCGGGACAGGGGTTGCTGGGGCCAACGTCCTGACTTTC. Complete variable domain (other parts from reference TRBV14 and TRBJ2-6): EAGVTQFPSHSVIEKGQTVTLRCDPISGHDNLYWYRRVMGKEIKFLLHFVKESKQDESGMPNNRFLAERTGGTYSTLKVQPAELEDSGVYFCASSLGTGVAGANVLTFGAGSRLTVL.

This clonotype was found a few times. This chain connects TRBV7-2 to TRBJ2-3, with D perhaps being TRBD1 or TRBD2 (5 bases each). The CDR3 consists of 16 residues. Germline CDR1 and CDR2: SGHTA and FQGNSA. V was cut by 2 bases and J by 2 bases, with 14 bases left in between. DNA for the CDR3: TGTGCCAGCAGCTTAAGGGGCGGGCGTACCACAGATACGCAGTATTTT. Amino acids: CASSLRGGRTTDTQYF.

The chain couples TRBV5-1 to TRBJ2-3; no clear D gene. V was pared by 0 bases and J by 6 bases, with 11 bases between. This CDR3 spans 14 amino acids. Germline V gene data show CDR1 as SGHRS and CDR2 as YFSETQ. CDR3 protein: CASSLASEIDTQYF. As DNA, the CDR3 is TGCGCCAGCAGCTTGGCTTCCGAGATTGATACGCAGTATTTT.

This clonotype was picked up a small number of times. This chain joins TRBV12-3 or TRBV12-4 and TRBJ2-1, with 13 bases matching TRBD2. The CDR3 spans 15 residues. The J segment lost 4 bases and the V segment lost 6 bases, leaving 3 bases of the junction unmatched. The CDR3 spells CASRGTSGTYNEQFF. The CDR3 nucleotides read TGTGCCAGCAGAGGGACTAGCGGGACGTACAATGAGCAGTTCTTC.

In its sample, this clonotype was seen many times. The chain uses TRBV20-1 and TRBJ2-7; perhaps TRBD1 as D (5 bases). V was trimmed by 2 bases and J by 0 bases, leaving 20 bases between them. The CDR3 loop spans 17 amino acids. CDR1 is DFQATT, CDR2 SNEGSKA, per germline (reference sequence). This chain's CDR3 is CSARFLTELMDSYEQYF. Here the CDR3 DNA reads TGCAGTGCTAGATTTTTGACAGAACTGATGGACTCCTACGAGCAGTACTTC.

The rearrangement links TRBV7-2 to TRBJ2-5; TRBD1 aligns across 7 bases. The CDR3 is 16 residues long. CDR1 SGHTA and CDR2 FQGNSA come from the germline V gene. V was clipped by 6 bases and J by 4 bases; unmatched bases: 14. CDR3 DNA sequence: TGTGCCAGCAGTTGGAGAACAGGGGTGAATGGAGAGACCCAGTACTTC. Translated: CASSWRTGVNGETQYF.